Listed below are T cell receptor beta chains from one sample, sequenced in a study of cytomegalovirus exposure and HLA in healthy donors. Assay used: immunoSEQ multiplex PCR; TCRdb lists only in-frame clones, some missing. This table lists 130,000 to 150,000 clones. The sample was PBMCs. These receptors were obtained from a man between 35 and 55 years old in good health and CMV-seronegative. Each CDR3 is given with its conserved first and last residue. The order of the fields is V gene, D gene, J gene, CDR3 length, CDR3 protein, CDR3 DNA. D genes are given only for firm matches.

v_gene: TRBV5-4
d_gene: TRBD1
j_gene: TRBJ2-7
len: 13
CDR3aa: CASSRQGAYEQYF
CDR3nt: TGTGCCAGCAGCAGGCAGGGGGCGTACGAGCAGTACTTC

v_gene: TRBV2
d_gene: TRBD2
j_gene: TRBJ2-2
len: 14
CDR3aa: CASSGAGGTGELFF
CDR3nt: TGTGCCAGCAGTGGGGCGGGGGGCACCGGGGAGCTGTTTTTT

v_gene: TRBV19
d_gene: TRBD1
j_gene: TRBJ2-2
len: 14
CDR3aa: CASSTGTGFGELFF
CDR3nt: TGTGCCAGTAGTACCGGGACAGGGTTCGGGGAGCTGTTTTTT

v_gene: TRBV7-3
d_gene: NA
j_gene: TRBJ2-1
len: 17
CDR3aa: CASSPRGRGDRYNEQFF
CDR3nt: TGTGCCAGCAGCCCAAGGGGGCGGGGGGACCGTTACAATGAGCAGTTCTTC

v_gene: TRBV7-9
d_gene: NA
j_gene: TRBJ2-3
len: 16
CDR3aa: CASSPPGRASTDTQYF
CDR3nt: TGTGCCAGCAGCCCTCCTGGGCGGGCTAGCACAGATACGCAGTATTTT

v_gene: TRBV25-1
d_gene: NA
j_gene: TRBJ2-5
len: 11
CDR3aa: CASSEAALQYF
CDR3nt: TGTGCCAGCAGTGAAGCGGCCTTGCAGTACTTC

v_gene: TRBV5-1
d_gene: NA
j_gene: TRBJ2-1
len: 13
CDR3aa: CASSPGLTNEQFF
CDR3nt: TGCGCCAGCAGCCCGGGACTTACCAATGAGCAGTTCTTC

v_gene: TRBV7-2
d_gene: NA
j_gene: TRBJ1-5
len: 14
CDR3aa: CASSWQGINQPQHF
CDR3nt: TGTGCCAGCAGCTGGCAGGGGATAAATCAGCCCCAGCATTTT

v_gene: TRBV7-8
d_gene: NA
j_gene: TRBJ2-5
len: 11
CDR3aa: CASSIQGTQYF
CDR3nt: TGTGCCAGCAGCATCCAGGGTACCCAGTACTTC

v_gene: TRBV6-1
d_gene: NA
j_gene: TRBJ1-2
len: 12
CDR3aa: CASSEYGYGYTF
CDR3nt: TGTGCCAGCAGTGAGTACGGCTATGGCTACACCTTC

v_gene: TRBV6-1
d_gene: TRBD1
j_gene: TRBJ1-4
len: 15
CDR3aa: CASVRTGQGNEKLFF
CDR3nt: TGTGCCAGCGTCAGAACAGGACAGGGAAATGAAAAACTGTTTTTT

v_gene: TRBV5-4
d_gene: NA
j_gene: TRBJ2-2
len: 15
CDR3aa: CASSFGGALTGELFF
CDR3nt: TGTGCCAGCAGCTTCGGAGGGGCGCTCACCGGGGAGCTGTTTTTT

v_gene: TRBV19
d_gene: TRBD1
j_gene: TRBJ2-7
len: 13
CDR3aa: CASSSGTGYEQYF
CDR3nt: TGTGCCAGTAGTAGCGGGACAGGCTACGAGCAGTACTTC

v_gene: TRBV28
d_gene: NA
j_gene: TRBJ1-1
len: 13
CDR3aa: CASRGSMNTEAFF
CDR3nt: TGTGCCAGCCGCGGTAGCATGAACACTGAAGCTTTCTTT

v_gene: TRBV4-3
d_gene: TRBD1
j_gene: TRBJ2-1
len: 15
CDR3aa: CASSQESSQGLEQFF
CDR3nt: TGCGCCAGCAGCCAAGAATCTTCACAGGGGCTTGAGCAGTTCTTC

v_gene: TRBV28
d_gene: TRBD1
j_gene: TRBJ2-5
len: 15
CDR3aa: CASRPGQRISETQYF
CDR3nt: TGTGCCAGCAGGCCGGGACAGAGGATTTCGGAGACCCAGTACTTC

v_gene: TRBV27
d_gene: TRBD1
j_gene: TRBJ1-5
len: 16
CDR3aa: CASSGTVGMGNQPQHF
CDR3nt: TGTGCCAGCAGTGGGACAGTTGGGATGGGCAATCAGCCCCAGCATTTT

v_gene: TRBV4-3
d_gene: TRBD1
j_gene: TRBJ1-2
len: 13
CDR3aa: CASTTDREMGYTF
CDR3nt: TGCGCCAGCACGACGGACAGGGAAATGGGCTACACCTTC

v_gene: TRBV14
d_gene: NA
j_gene: TRBJ2-5
len: 18
CDR3aa: CASSQSLFVRGTEGTQYF
CDR3nt: TGTGCCAGCAGCCAAAGCCTATTCGTCCGGGGTACCGAGGGGACCCAGTACTTC

v_gene: TRBV5-1
d_gene: NA
j_gene: TRBJ2-4
len: 13
CDR3aa: CASSLGQEGIQYF
CDR3nt: TGCGCCAGCAGCTTGGGGCAGGAGGGCATTCAGTACTTC

v_gene: TRBV11-2
d_gene: NA
j_gene: TRBJ2-5
len: 15
CDR3aa: CASSLRWEVQETQYF
CDR3nt: TGTGCCAGCAGCCTCCGTTGGGAGGTCCAAGAGACCCAGTACTTC

v_gene: TRBV9
d_gene: TRBD1
j_gene: TRBJ2-1
len: 15
CDR3aa: CASSYTGGSISEQFF
CDR3nt: TGTGCCAGCAGCTACACAGGGGGCAGTATCAGTGAGCAGTTCTTC

v_gene: TRBV19
d_gene: NA
j_gene: TRBJ1-6
len: 11
CDR3aa: CASIGRGPLHF
CDR3nt: TGTGCCAGTATCGGTAGGGGGCCCCTCCACTTT

v_gene: TRBV5-1
d_gene: TRBD1
j_gene: TRBJ1-5
len: 18
CDR3aa: CASSLAQRDRVTSQPQHF
CDR3nt: TGCGCCAGCAGCTTGGCCCAAAGGGACAGGGTAACAAGTCAGCCCCAGCATTTT

v_gene: TRBV6-6
d_gene: NA
j_gene: TRBJ1-3
len: 14
CDR3aa: CASILQGVGNTIYF
CDR3nt: TGTGCCAGCATTCTACAGGGAGTGGGAAACACCATATATTTT

v_gene: TRBV6-1
d_gene: NA
j_gene: TRBJ1-6
len: 19
CDR3aa: CASSEGGGPYSSYNSPLHF
CDR3nt: TGTGCCAGCAGTGAAGGGGGCGGCCCCTATAGCTCCTATAATTCACCCCTCCACTTT

v_gene: TRBV7-9
d_gene: NA
j_gene: TRBJ2-7
len: 13
CDR3aa: CASSSFASTEQYF
CDR3nt: TGTGCCAGCAGCTCTTTTGCTTCGACAGAGCAGTACTTC

v_gene: TRBV2
d_gene: NA
j_gene: TRBJ1-1
len: 13
CDR3aa: CASIKDREVEAFF
CDR3nt: TGTGCCAGCATCAAGGACAGAGAAGTTGAAGCTTTCTTT

v_gene: TRBV9
d_gene: TRBD1
j_gene: TRBJ1-1
len: 14
CDR3aa: CASSVATTGGEAFF
CDR3nt: TGTGCCAGCAGCGTAGCTACGACAGGGGGAGAAGCTTTCTTT

v_gene: TRBV6-5
d_gene: TRBD1
j_gene: TRBJ1-2
len: 16
CDR3aa: CASSYRDRVWGYGYTF
CDR3nt: TGTGCCAGCAGTTACCGGGACAGGGTTTGGGGCTATGGCTACACCTTC

v_gene: TRBV6-5
d_gene: TRBD1
j_gene: TRBJ2-3
len: 16
CDR3aa: CASSYTSGGNTDTQYF
CDR3nt: TGTGCCAGCAGTTACACGTCAGGGGGTAACACAGATACGCAGTATTTT

v_gene: TRBV6-4
d_gene: NA
j_gene: TRBJ1-1
len: 14
CDR3aa: CASSEDTTGTEAFF
CDR3nt: TGTGCCAGCAGTGAAGACACAACCGGCACTGAAGCTTTCTTT

v_gene: TRBV7-2
d_gene: NA
j_gene: TRBJ1-5
len: 17
CDR3aa: CASSSGRTITSNQPQHF
CDR3nt: TGTGCCAGCAGCTCCGGACGGACTATAACTAGCAATCAGCCCCAGCATTTT

v_gene: TRBV2
d_gene: TRBD1
j_gene: TRBJ2-7
len: 16
CDR3aa: CASRAGQASFSYEQYF
CDR3nt: TGTGCCAGCAGAGCCGGACAGGCTTCTTTTTCCTACGAGCAGTACTTC

v_gene: TRBV9
d_gene: NA
j_gene: TRBJ1-1
len: 15
CDR3aa: CASSANLLVNTEAFF
CDR3nt: TGTGCCAGCAGCGCCAATCTACTGGTGAACACTGAAGCTTTCTTT

v_gene: TRBV29-1
d_gene: TRBD1
j_gene: TRBJ2-7
len: 11
CDR3aa: CSVARGNEQYF
CDR3nt: TGCAGCGTTGCCAGGGGGAACGAGCAGTACTTC

v_gene: TRBV2
d_gene: NA
j_gene: TRBJ1-1
len: 13
CDR3aa: CASSEARNTEAFF
CDR3nt: TGTGCCAGCAGTGAAGCGCGGAACACTGAAGCTTTCTTT

v_gene: TRBV5-4
d_gene: TRBD1
j_gene: TRBJ1-5
len: 16
CDR3aa: CASSLSGTGGDQPQHF
CDR3nt: TGTGCCAGCAGCCTCTCCGGGACAGGGGGCGATCAGCCCCAGCATTTT

v_gene: TRBV29-1
d_gene: TRBD1
j_gene: TRBJ2-3
len: 14
CDR3aa: CSVAGTGSTDTQYF
CDR3nt: TGCAGCGTGGCCGGGACAGGGAGCACAGATACGCAGTATTTT

v_gene: TRBV5-6
d_gene: TRBD2
j_gene: TRBJ2-6
len: 15
CDR3aa: CASRGGGAGANVLTF
CDR3nt: TGTGCCAGCAGGGGGGGAGGGGCAGGGGCCAACGTCCTGACTTTC

v_gene: TRBV7-9
d_gene: TRBD1
j_gene: TRBJ1-6
len: 15
CDR3aa: CASSGDRLGNSPLHF
CDR3nt: TGTGCCAGCAGCGGGGACAGGCTGGGTAATTCACCCCTCCACTTT

v_gene: TRBV5-1
d_gene: TRBD2
j_gene: TRBJ2-2
len: 19
CDR3aa: CASSLRSWASGTNTGELFF
CDR3nt: TGCGCCAGCAGCTTGAGGAGCTGGGCTAGCGGGACGAACACCGGGGAGCTGTTTTTT